The text below deals with one T cell receptor beta chain. Antigen unknown. The data derive from a study of CD8 T cells in Susac syndrome. This CDR3 is built from 14 residues. Per germline, CDR1 KGHSH and CDR2 LQKENI. Trimming pared 5 bases from V and 0 bases from J, leaving 7 bases between. Random-hexamer reverse transcription was applied to roughly 0.5 to 1 ug RNA. The authors amplified TCR beta CDR3 across 54 Vbeta and 13 Jbeta using immunoSEQ multiplex PCR. TCRdb re-called the immunoSEQ multiplex PCR reads with MiXCR, one entry per CDR3 protein. The sample holds about 150,000 distinct CDR3 sequences, 80% to 95% seen once. Negative magnetic isolation gave CD8+ and CD4+ cells; FACS enriched CD8+ TEMRA. Study observations and caveats: As the study acknowledged, the number of individuals who were part of its TCR sequencing and HLA analysis was relatively small.

Sequenced sample: CD4+ T cells from PBMCs. The chain links TRBV18 to TRBJ2-2, with D unresolved. The clonotype comes from a human donor with multiple sclerosis. The CDR3 loop is CASSTAANTGELFF. The CDR3 region has the DNA TGTGCCAGCTCAACTGCAGCGAACACCGGGGAGCTGTTTTTT. Supplemented by reference TRBV18 and TRBJ2-2, the full variable domain reads NAGVMQNPRHLVRRRGQEARLRCSPMKGHSHVYWYRQLPEEGLKFMVYLQKENIIDESGMPKERFSAEFPKEGPSILRIQQVVRGDSAAYFCASSTAANTGELFFGEGSRLTVL.